The entry that follows covers one TCR beta chain sequence. Its antigen is unknown. The entry originates in a study of OX40 agonist ivuxolimab in advanced cancers. The table came from immunoSEQ multiplex PCR; TCRdb's copy has only in-frame clones and leaves some out. The data hold fewer than 85,000 clones, with roughly 85% observed a single time. Study-wide points: Low normalized clonal expansion also occurred in some nonresponding patients.

CDR1 is SGHVS, CDR2 FQNEAQ, per germline. V gave up 5 bases and J gave up 5 bases; unmatched junction bases: 6. This CDR3 region has 14 residues. Here the sequenced sample was CD4+ or CD8+ T cells sorted from blood, taken in a trial of the OX40 agonist ivuxolimab. This clonotype originated in an adult with an advanced solid tumor such as melanoma, head and neck, liver or kidney cancer. The gene calls are TRBV7-8 and TRBJ1-2; 9 bases fit TRBD1. DNA for the CDR3: TGTGCCAGCAGCCCTTGGACAGGGGATTATGGCTACACCTTC. Translated, it gives CASSPWTGDYGYTF. Based on the CDR3 plus reference TRBV7-8 and TRBJ1-2, the full variable domain is GAGVSQSPRYKVAKRGQDVALRCDPISGHVSLFWYQQALGQGPEFLTYFQNEAQLDKSGLPSDRFFAERPEGSVSTLKIQRTQQEDSAVYLCASSPWTGDYGYTFGSGTRLTVV.